This TCR beta chain stems from a study of blood T cells in healthy people across ages. Study-level points and caveats: There were more naive CD4+ cells and higher diversity in long-lived donors than in aged donors. Roughly linear age-related decline in beta diversity appeared, significant by age 40.

Concerning this clonotype itself: Its antigen is still unknown.

Sample-barcoded 5' priming and a J-beta primer mix drove a second PCR of roughly 6 to 12 cycles. Each of the cDNA molecules was tagged by a template-switch adaptor with 12 random nucleotides. In TCRdb, the 5' RACE reads were re-called with MiXCR into one record per CDR3 protein. The sample contains some 1.4 million distinct CDR3 sequences, 42% of which appear only once. Germline CDR1 reads SNHLY; CDR2 reads FYNNEI. The CDR3 consists of 14 residues. V was trimmed by 7 bases and J by 4 bases, leaving 15 bases between them. The clonotype originates from a woman aged 18-35 years in good health. The sample taken for sequencing was blood. The rearrangement links TRBV2 to TRBJ2-3; D is unclear. The CDR3 DNA reads TGTGCCAGCAAAGTCCTAGTTTCCGCAGATACGCAGTATTTT. Protein sequence: CASKVLVSADTQYF.